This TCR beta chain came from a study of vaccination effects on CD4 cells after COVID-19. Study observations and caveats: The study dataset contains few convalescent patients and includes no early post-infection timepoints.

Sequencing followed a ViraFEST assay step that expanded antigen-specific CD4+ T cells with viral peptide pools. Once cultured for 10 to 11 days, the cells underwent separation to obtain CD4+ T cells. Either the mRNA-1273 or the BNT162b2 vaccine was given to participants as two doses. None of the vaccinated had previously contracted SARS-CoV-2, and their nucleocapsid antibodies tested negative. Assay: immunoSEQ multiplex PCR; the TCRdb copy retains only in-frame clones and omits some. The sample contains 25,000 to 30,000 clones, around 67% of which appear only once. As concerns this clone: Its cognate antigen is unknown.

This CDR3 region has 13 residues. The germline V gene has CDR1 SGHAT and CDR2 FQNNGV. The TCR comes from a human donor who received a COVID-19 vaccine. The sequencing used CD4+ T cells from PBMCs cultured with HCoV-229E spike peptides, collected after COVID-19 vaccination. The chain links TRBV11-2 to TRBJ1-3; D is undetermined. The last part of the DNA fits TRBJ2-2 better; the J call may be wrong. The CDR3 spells CASSQDTTGELFF. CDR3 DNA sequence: TGTGCCAGCAGCCAAGATACCACCGGGGAGCTGTTTTTT.